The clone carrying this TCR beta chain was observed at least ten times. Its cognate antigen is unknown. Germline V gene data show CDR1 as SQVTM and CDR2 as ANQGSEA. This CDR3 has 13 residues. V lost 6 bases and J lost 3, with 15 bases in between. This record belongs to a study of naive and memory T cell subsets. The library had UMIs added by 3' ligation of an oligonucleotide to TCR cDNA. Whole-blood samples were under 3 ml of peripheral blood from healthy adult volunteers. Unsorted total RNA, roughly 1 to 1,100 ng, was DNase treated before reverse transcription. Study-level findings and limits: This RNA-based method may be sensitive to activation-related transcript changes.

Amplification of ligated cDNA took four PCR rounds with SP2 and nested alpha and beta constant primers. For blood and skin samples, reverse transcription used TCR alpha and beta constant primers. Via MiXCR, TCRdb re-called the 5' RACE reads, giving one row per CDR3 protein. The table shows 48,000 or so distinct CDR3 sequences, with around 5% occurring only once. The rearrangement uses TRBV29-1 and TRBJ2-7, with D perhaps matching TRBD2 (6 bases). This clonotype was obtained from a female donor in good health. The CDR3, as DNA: TGCAGCGTCGACGGGGGTACACACTACGAGCAGTACTTC. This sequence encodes CSVDGGTHYEQYF.